This T cell receptor (beta chain) comes out of a study of blood T cell repertoires in COVID-19. Donors in Cohort 3 counted as recovered after two negative PCRs, clearance, or symptom resolution. In the original workflow: Quantification of nucleated cells was approximated via reference gene primer amplification. The protocol was immunoSEQ multiplex PCR, while the TCRdb copy is restricted to in-frame clones and leaves out a portion. The V and J calls and clone size were taken over from that table, and D and trimming were inferred from the DNA. Here the sample spans a few hundred thousand clones, 75% to 90% being singletons. Germline V CDR1 and CDR2: SGHDN, FVKESK. The CDR3 extends over 15 amino acids. The germline V and J ends were trimmed by 0 bases and 5 bases, with 13 bases remaining between them.

This TCR derives from a man aged 25 to 45 who had recovered from COVID-19. V and J are TRBV14 and TRBJ1-1; possibly TRBD1 for D (5 bases). Sequenced: PBMCs or T cells enriched from blood (not recorded which). CDR3 nucleotides: TGTGCCAGCAGCCAAGAAGCAGGGCTCAGGACTGAAGCTTTCTTT. It is translated as CASSQEAGLRTEAFF.